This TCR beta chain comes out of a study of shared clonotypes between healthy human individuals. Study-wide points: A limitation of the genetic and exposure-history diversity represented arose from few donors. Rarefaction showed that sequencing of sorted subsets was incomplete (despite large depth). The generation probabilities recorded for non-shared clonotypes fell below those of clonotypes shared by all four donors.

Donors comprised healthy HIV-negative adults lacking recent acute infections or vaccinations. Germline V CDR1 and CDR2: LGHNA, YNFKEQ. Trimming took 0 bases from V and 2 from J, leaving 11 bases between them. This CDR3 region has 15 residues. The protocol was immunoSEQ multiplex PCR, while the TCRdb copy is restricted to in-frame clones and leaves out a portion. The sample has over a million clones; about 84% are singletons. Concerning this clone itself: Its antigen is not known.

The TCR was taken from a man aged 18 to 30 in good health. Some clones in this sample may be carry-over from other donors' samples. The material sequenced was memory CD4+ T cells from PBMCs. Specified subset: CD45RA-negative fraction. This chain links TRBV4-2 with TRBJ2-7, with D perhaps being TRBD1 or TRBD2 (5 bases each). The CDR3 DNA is TGTGCCAGCAGCCAAGACTCGAGGGGCGCCTACGAGCAGTACTTC. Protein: CASSQDSRGAYEQYF.